This T cell receptor (beta chain) derives from a study of blood T cell repertoires in COVID-19. CDR3 length equals 18 residues. Using immunoSEQ multiplex PCR, the repertoire was profiled, and TCRdb retains in-frame clones only, with some absent. The sample lists 300,000 or so clones; more than 75% were seen once. The sample comprised peripheral blood. The TCR originated in a man between 65 and 85 years old with acute or convalescent COVID-19. The chain joins TRBV21-1 to TRBJ1-4; TRBD1 is the table's D call, not checked against the DNA. TRBV21-1 represents a pseudogene. The CDR3 here is CASSEARTGSLGNEKLFF. The CDR3 DNA follows: TGTGCCAGCAGCGAAGCTAGGACAGGGAGTCTTGGGAATGAAAAACTGTTTTTT.